These 2 T cell receptor beta chains share one sample of origin, sequenced in a study of beta chain features in type 1 diabetes. Sequencing targeted expressed TCRB transcripts, as all isolated RNA had been reverse transcribed. Some clones are missing from TCRdb's copy, which holds only in-frame ones; the method was immunoSEQ multiplex PCR. The sample holds 200,000 to 250,000 clones, approximately 10% seen once. The sequencing sample was made of central memory CD4+ T cells from blood. These TCRs come from a man between 18 and 35 years old in good health.

The table lists this clone with a few counts. V and J are TRBV30 and TRBJ2-1, with a tentative D call TRBD2 (6 bases). With 5 bases removed from V and 3 bases from J, the gap between germline ends came to 17 bases. The germline V gene encodes CDR1 GTSNPN and CDR2 SVGIG (reference sequence). This CDR3 has 15 amino acids. The CDR3 is CAWCPSPTSYNEQFF. DNA of the CDR3: TGTGCCTGGTGTCCTAGCCCGACTAGCTACAATGAGCAGTTCTTC. Full variable domain (missing parts from reference TRBV30 and TRBJ2-1): SQTIHQWPATLVQPVGSPLSLECTVEGTSNPNLYWYRQAAGRGLQLLFYSVGIGQISSEVPQNLSASRPQDRQFILSSKKLLLSDSGFYLCAWCPSPTSYNEQFFGPGTRLTVL.

This clone occurred a few times. The chain joins TRBV15 to TRBJ2-5, with D perhaps matching TRBD1 (6 bases). V lost 0 bases and J 6 bases, leaving 14 bases between the germline ends. CDR1 and CDR2 (germline): LNHNV, YYDKDF (reference sequence). The CDR3 totals 15 residues. The CDR3 sequence is CATSRDLGTIKTQYF. In DNA, the CDR3 is TGTGCCACCAGCAGAGATCTTGGGACAATCAAGACCCAGTACTTC.